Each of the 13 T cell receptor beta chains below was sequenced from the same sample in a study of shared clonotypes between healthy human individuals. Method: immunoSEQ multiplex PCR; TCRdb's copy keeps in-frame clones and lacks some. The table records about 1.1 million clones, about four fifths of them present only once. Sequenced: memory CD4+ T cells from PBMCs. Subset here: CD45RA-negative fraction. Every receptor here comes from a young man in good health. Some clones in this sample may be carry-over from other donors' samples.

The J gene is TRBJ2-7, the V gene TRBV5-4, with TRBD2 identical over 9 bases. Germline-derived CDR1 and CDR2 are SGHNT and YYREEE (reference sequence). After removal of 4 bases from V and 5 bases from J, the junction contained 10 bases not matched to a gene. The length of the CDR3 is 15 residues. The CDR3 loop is CASSPPGTSIHEQYF. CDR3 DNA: TGTGCCAGCAGCCCCCCGGGGACTAGCATCCACGAGCAGTACTTC.

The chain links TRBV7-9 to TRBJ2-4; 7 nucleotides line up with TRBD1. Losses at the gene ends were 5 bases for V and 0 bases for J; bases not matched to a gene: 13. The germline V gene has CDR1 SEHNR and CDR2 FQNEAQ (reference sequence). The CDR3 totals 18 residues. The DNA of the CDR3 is TGTGCCAGCAGCCCCGGGACAGTTCCATCCGGAGCCAAAAACATTCAGTACTTC. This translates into CASSPGTVPSGAKNIQYF.

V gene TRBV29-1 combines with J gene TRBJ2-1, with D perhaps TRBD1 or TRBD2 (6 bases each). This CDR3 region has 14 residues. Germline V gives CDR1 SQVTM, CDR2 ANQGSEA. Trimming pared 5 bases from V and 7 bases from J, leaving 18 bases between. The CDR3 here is CSVRGALAKNEQFF. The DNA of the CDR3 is TGCAGCGTTAGGGGGGCGCTTGCCAAGAATGAGCAGTTCTTC.

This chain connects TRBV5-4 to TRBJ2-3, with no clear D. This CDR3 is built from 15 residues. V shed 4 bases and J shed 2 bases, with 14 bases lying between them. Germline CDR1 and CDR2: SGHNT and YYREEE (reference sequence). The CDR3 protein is CASSLGPSYTDTQYF. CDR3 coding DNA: TGTGCCAGCAGCCTGGGCCCCTCGTACACAGATACGCAGTATTTT. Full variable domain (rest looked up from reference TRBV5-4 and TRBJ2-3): ETGVTQSPTHLIKTRGQQVTLRCSSQSGHNTVSWYQQALGQGPQFIFQYYREEENGRGNFPPRFSGLQFPNYSSELNVNALELDDSALYLCASSLGPSYTDTQYFGPGTRLTVL.

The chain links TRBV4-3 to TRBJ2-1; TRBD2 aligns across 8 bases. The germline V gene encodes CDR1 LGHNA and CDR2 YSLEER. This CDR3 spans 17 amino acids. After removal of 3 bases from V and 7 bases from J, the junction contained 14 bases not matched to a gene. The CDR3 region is CASSQLASGPQGNEQFF. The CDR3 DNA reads TGCGCCAGCAGCCAGCTGGCTAGCGGGCCCCAGGGGAATGAGCAGTTCTTC.

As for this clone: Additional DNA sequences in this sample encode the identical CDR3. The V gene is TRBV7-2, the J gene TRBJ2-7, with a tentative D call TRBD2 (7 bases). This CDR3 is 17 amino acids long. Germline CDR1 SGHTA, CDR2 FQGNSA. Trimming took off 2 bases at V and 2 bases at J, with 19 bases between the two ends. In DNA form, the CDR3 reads TGTGCCAGCAGCTTACAGGGGCTGGCGGGAGACCCCTACGAGCAGTACTTC. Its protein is CASSLQGLAGDPYEQYF.

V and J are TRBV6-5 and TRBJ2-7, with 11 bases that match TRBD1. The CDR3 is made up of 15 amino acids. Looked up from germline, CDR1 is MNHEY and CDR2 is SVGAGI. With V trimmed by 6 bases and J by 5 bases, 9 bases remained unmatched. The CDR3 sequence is CASSPLGQGVHEQYF. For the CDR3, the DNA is TGTGCCAGCAGCCCCCTGGGACAGGGGGTCCACGAGCAGTACTTC.

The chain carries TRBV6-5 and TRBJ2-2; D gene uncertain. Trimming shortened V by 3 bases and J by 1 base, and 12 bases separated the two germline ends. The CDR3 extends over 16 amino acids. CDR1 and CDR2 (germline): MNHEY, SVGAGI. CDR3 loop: CASSYEPTGNTGELFF. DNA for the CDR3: TGTGCCAGCAGTTATGAACCAACCGGGAACACCGGGGAGCTGTTTTTT.

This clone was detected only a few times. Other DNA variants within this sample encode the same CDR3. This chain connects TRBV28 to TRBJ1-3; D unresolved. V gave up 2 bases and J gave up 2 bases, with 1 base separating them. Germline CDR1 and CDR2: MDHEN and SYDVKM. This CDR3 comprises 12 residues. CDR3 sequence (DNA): TGTGCCAGCAGTTTAACTGGAAACACCATATATTTT. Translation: CASSLTGNTIYF. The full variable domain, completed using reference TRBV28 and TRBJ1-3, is DVKVTQSSRYLVKRTGEKVFLECVQDMDHENMFWYRQDPGLGLRLIYFSYDVKMKEKGDIPEGYSVSREKKERFSLILESASTNQTSMYLCASSLTGNTIYFGEGSWLTVV.

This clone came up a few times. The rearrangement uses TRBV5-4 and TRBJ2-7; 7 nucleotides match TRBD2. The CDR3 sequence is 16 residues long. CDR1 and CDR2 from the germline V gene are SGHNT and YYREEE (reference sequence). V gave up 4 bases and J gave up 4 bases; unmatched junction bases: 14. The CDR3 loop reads CASSPREGRGVYEQYF. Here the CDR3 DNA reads TGTGCCAGCAGCCCAAGGGAAGGGAGGGGTGTGTACGAGCAGTACTTC.

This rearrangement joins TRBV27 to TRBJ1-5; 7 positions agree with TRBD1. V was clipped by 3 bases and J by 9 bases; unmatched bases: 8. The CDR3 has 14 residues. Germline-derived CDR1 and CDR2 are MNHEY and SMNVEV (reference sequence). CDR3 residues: CASSLQGVKGPQHF. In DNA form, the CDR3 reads TGTGCCAGCAGTTTGCAGGGGGTAAAAGGGCCCCAGCATTTT.

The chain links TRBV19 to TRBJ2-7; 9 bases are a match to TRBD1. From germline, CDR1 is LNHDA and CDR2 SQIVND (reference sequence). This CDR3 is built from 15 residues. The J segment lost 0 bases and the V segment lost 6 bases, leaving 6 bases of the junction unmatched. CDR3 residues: CASREQGAFSYEQYF. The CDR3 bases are TGTGCCAGTAGAGAACAGGGGGCCTTCTCCTACGAGCAGTACTTC.

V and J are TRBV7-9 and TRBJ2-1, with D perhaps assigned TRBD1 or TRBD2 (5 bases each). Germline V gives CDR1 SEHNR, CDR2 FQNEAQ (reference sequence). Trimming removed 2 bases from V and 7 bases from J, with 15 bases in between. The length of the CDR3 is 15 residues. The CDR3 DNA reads TGTGCCAGCAGCTTATTTGGGACCTCTCCGAATGAGCAGTTCTTC. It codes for CASSLFGTSPNEQFF.